Below, one T cell receptor beta chain is given with its context. Its cognate antigen has yet to be identified. The input lacks base qualities; no much larger clone sits a single base away. Libraries were constructed by PCR. For sequencing, an Illumina HiSeq 2500 was employed. TCR library preparation used molecular barcoding, with unique molecular identifiers applied to normalize quantification of the TCRbeta repertoire. TCRdb reanalyzed the raw reads on its own, using fastp at Q25 for trimming and MiXCR for clone calling, and kept in-frame beta chains. Each CDR3 protein gets just one entry, which takes the most common genes and DNA from the rows behind it. The sample records about 980,000 distinct CDR3 sequences, about 26% of which are singletons. More than 25% of the sample is in the top ten clones. The sample is drawn from a study of T-cell reconstitution after alpha-beta-depleted transplantation in children (dated by TCRdb to the mid-2010s). Concerning the study at large: The study quantitatively tracked T-cell immune reconstitution after TCRalphabeta/CD19-depleted allogeneic hematopoietic cell transplantation in children using TCR repertoire profiling. Broader findings and caveats from the paper: The frequencies of hyperexpanded clones fell over the following months, and after one year, T-cell counts and TCRbeta diversity were mostly attributed to newly produced T cells. In some patients, the high TCRbeta diversity seen at day 60 was put down to recipient T cells and intrathymic progenitors that had survived conditioning. The apparently early alphabetaT-cell count recovery about two months after transplant was reportedly dependent on only several hundred rapidly expanded clones derived from non-depleted graft cells.

Per the publication, the treatment or condition label means: allogeneic hematopoietic cell transplantation with graft depleted of TCRalphabeta T cells and CD19 B cells. Transplant recipients were children who received TCRalphabeta/CD19-depleted allogeneic hematopoietic cell grafts. The cysteine opens and the phenylalanine closes a CDR3 of 13 amino acids. Only the CDR3 portion is preserved as DNA: 39 bases, with reading frame beginning at the first base. Germline trimming: 3 bases from V, 7 bases from J; junction bases outside gene matches: 6. The germline V gene encodes CDR1 DFQATT and CDR2 SNEGSKA (reference sequence).

Recombination joined TRBV20-1 with TRBJ1-2; TRBD1 lines up with 9 middle nucleotides. The sample was PBMCs, mostly from graft donor cells, taken 360 days after TCRalphabeta/CD19-depleted stem cell transplant. This TCR was sampled from a boy in the first two years of life who had a stem cell transplant for SCID, so the T cells may come from the graft donor. The nucleotide sequence reads TGCAGTGCTAGGACAGGGGGTCCGGGTGGCTACACCTTC. It codes for CSARTGGPGGYTF.